The rows below give T cell receptor beta chains drawn from one sample of a study of cytomegalovirus exposure and HLA in healthy donors. Assay: immunoSEQ multiplex PCR; the TCRdb copy retains only in-frame clones and omits some. The sample has about 140,000 clones; almost 80% are singletons. Material for sequencing was PBMCs. The source of these receptors is a man between 18 and 35 years old in good health and CMV-seronegative. Each CDR3 is given with its conserved first and last residue. Clone size appears in some rows only: once, few, many, or a class for an expanded clone.

v_call	j_call	clone_size	cdr3_aa
TRBV30	TRBJ1-2	.	CAWSGTGVGYTF
TRBV18	TRBJ1-3	.	CASSPVYHSGNTIYF
TRBV7-2	TRBJ1-2	.	CASSLGWTGSGYTF
TRBV15	TRBJ1-5	.	CATSREQMAQPQHF
TRBV30	TRBJ2-1	once	CAWRIWGGEQFF
TRBV7-9	TRBJ1-1	once	CASSTQGAADGTEAFF
TRBV7-8	TRBJ1-1	once	CASSLAGGNTEAFF
TRBV18	TRBJ1-1	.	CASSPMGQNTEAFF
TRBV4-2	TRBJ2-5	.	CASRAGGGTPQETQYF
TRBV5-1	TRBJ1-5	.	CASSSGQGDQPQHF
TRBV5-1	TRBJ2-3	.	CASTSGGAWTDTQYF
TRBV5-1	TRBJ1-2	.	CASSFFARGSFYGYTF
TRBV19	TRBJ1-1	once	CASSPLDRGDTEAFF
TRBV7-2	TRBJ1-1	.	CASSLGARAAFF
TRBV2	TRBJ1-2	.	CASWLGANYGYTF
TRBV7-9	TRBJ1-3	.	CASSLVFAGVSGNTIYF